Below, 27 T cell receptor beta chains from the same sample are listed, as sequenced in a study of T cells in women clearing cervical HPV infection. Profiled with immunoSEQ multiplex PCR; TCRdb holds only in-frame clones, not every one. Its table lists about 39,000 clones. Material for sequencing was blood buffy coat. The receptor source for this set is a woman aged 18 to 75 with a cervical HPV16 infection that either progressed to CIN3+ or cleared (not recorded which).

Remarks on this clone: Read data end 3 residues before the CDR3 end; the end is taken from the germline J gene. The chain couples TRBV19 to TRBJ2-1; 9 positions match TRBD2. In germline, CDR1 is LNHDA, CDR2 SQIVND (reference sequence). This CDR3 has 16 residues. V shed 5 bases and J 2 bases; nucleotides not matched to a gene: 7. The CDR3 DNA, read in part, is TGTGCCAGTAGTCTCCCTAGCGGGATCGCCTACAATGAG. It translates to CASSLPSGIAYNE. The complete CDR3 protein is CASSLPSGIAYNEQFF.

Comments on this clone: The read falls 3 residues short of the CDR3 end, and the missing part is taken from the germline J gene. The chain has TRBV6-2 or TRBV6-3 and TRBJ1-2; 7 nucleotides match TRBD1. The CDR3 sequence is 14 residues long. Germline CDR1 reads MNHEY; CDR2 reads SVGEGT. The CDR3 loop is CASYRTGWSSGYTF. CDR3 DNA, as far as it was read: TGTGCCAGCTATCGGACAGGATGGTCTAGCGGC.

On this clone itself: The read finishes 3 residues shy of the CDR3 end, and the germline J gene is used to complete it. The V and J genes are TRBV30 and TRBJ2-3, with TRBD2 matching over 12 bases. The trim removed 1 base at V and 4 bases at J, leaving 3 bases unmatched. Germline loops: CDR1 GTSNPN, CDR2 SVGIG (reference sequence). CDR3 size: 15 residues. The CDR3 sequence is CAWSGGLAGPDTQYF. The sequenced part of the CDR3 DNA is TGTGCCTGGAGTGGAGGACTAGCGGGACCAGATACG.

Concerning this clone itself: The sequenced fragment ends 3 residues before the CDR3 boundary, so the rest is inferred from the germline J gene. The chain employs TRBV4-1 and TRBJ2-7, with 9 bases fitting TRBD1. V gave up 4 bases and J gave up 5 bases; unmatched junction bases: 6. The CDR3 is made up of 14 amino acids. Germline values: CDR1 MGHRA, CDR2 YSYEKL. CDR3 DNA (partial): TGCGCCAGCAGCCTCGGACAGGGGATCGACGAG. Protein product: CASSLGQGIDE. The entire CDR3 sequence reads CASSLGQGIDEQYF.

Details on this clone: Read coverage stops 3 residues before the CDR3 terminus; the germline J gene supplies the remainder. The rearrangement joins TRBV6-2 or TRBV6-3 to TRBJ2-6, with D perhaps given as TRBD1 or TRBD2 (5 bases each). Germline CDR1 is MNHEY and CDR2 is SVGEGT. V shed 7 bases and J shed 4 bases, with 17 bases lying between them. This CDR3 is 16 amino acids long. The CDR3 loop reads CASTDRGSRGANVLTF. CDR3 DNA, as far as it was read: TGTGCCAGCACCGACAGAGGGTCGAGGGGGGCCAACGTC.

This CDR3 is CASSPQRGQNNQPQHF. CDR3 bases read: TGTGCCAGCAGTCCCCAAAGGGGGCAGAACAATCAGCCC. V gene TRBV6-2 or TRBV6-3 combines with J gene TRBJ1-5; TRBD1 matches at 7 bases. The read stops 3 residues short of the end of the CDR3; the missing end is completed from the germline J gene. The trim removed 5 bases at V and 3 bases at J, leaving 10 bases unmatched. Germline-derived CDR1 and CDR2 are MNHEY and SVGEGT. The CDR3 loop spans 16 amino acids.

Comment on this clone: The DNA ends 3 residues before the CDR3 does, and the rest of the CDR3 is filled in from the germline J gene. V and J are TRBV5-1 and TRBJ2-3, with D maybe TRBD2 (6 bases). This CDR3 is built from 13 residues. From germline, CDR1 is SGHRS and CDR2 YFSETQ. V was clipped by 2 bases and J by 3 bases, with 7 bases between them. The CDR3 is CASSFGGTDTQYF. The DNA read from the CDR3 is TGCGCCAGCAGCTTTGGAGGGACAGATACG.

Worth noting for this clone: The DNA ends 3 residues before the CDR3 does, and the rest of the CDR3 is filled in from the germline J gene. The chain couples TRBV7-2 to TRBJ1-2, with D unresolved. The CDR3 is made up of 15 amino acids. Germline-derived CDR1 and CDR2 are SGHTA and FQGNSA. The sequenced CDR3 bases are TGTGCCAGCAGCTTACGGCGGGAGCATGGAGATACC. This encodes CASSLRREHGDT. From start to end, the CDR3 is CASSLRREHGDTYTF.

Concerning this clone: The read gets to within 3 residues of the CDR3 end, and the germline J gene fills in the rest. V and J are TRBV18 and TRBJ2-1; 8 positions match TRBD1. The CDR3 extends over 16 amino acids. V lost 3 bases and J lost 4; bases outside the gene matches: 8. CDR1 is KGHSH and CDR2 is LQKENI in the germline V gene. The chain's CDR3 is CASSPAWTGRYNEQFF. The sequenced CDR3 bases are TGTGCCAGCTCACCGGCCTGGACAGGGAGGTACAATGAG.

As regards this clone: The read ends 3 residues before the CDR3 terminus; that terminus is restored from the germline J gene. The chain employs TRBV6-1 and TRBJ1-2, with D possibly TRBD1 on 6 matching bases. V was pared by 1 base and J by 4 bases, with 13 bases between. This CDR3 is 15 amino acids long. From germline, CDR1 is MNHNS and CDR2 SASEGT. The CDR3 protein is CASSEDRTAVYGYTF. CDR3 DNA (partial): TGTGCCAGCAGTGAAGATCGGACAGCAGTCTATGGC.

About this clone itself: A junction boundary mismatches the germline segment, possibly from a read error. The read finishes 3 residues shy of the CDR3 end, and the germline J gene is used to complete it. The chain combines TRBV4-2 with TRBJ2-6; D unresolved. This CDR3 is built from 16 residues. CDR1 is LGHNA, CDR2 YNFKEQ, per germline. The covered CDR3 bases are TGCGCCAGCAGCCAAGTAGTTTTCTCTGGGGCCAACGTC. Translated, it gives CASSQVVFSGANV. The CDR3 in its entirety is CASSQVVFSGANVLTF.

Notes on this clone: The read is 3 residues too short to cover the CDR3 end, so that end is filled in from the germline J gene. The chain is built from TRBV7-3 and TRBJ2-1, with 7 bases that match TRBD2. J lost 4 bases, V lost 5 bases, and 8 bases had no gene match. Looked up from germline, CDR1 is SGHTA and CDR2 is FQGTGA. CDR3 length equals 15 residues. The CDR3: CASSPVGGGYNEQFF. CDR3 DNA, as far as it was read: TGTGCCAGCAGCCCGGTGGGGGGGGGATACAATGAG.

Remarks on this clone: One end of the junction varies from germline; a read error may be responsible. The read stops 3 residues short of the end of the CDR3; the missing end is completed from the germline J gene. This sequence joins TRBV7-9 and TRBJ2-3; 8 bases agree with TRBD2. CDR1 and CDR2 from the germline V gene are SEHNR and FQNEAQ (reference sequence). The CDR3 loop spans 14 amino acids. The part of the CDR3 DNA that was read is TGTTCCAGCAGCTTTAGCGGGAACACAGATACG. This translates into CSSSFSGNTDT. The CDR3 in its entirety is CSSSFSGNTDTQYF. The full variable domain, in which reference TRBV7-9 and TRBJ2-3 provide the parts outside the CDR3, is DTGVSQNPRHKITKRGQNVTFRCDPISEHNRLYWYRQTLGQGPEFLTYFQNEAQLEKSRLLSDRFSAERPKGSFSTLEIQRTEQGDSAMYLCSSSFSGNTDTQYFGPGTRLTVL.

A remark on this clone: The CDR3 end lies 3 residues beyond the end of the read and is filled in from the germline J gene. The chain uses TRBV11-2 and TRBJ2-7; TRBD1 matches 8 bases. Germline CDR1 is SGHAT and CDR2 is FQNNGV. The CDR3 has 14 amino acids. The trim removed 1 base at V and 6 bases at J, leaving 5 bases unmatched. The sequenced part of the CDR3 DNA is TGTGCCAGCAGCTTAGCGGAGACAGGGGTCGAG. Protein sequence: CASSLAETGVE. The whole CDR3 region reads CASSLAETGVEQYF.

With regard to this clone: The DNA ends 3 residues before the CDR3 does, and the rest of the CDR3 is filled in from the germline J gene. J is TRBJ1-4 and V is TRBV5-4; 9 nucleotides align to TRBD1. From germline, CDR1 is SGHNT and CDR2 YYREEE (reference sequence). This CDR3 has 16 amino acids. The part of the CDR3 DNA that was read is TGTGCCAGCAGCTTGGGGACAGGGGCTGGGGCCAACGTA. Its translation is CASSLGTGAGANV. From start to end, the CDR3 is CASSLGTGAGANVLFF.

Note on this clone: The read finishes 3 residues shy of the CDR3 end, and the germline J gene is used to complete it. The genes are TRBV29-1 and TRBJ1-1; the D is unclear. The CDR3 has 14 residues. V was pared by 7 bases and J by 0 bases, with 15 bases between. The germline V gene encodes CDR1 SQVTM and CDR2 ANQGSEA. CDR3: CSGRLGQLNTEAFF. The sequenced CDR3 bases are TGCAGCGGCCGGCTAGGCCAGCTGAACACTGAA.

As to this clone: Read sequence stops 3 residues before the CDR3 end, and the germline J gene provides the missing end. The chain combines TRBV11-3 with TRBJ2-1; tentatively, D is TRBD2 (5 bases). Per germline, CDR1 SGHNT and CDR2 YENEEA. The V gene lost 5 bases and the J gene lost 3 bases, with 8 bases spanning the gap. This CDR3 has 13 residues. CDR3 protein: CASSARGYNEQFF. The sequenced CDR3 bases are TGTGCCAGCAGCGCCCGGGGCTACAATGAG. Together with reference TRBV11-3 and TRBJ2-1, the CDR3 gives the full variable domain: EAGVVQSPRYKIIEKKQPVAFWCNPISGHNTLYWYLQNLGQGPELLIRYENEEAVDDSQLPKDRFSAERLKGVDSTLKIQPAELGDSAVYLCASSARGYNEQFFGPGTRLTVL.

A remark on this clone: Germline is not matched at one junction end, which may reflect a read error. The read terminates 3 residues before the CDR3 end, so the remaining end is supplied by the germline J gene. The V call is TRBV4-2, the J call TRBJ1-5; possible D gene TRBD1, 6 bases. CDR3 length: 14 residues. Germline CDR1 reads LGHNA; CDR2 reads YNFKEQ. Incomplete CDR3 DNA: TGCGCCAGCAGCCAAGCTGCAGGGGTACCGCCC. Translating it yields CASSQAAGVPP. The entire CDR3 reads CASSQAAGVPPQHF.

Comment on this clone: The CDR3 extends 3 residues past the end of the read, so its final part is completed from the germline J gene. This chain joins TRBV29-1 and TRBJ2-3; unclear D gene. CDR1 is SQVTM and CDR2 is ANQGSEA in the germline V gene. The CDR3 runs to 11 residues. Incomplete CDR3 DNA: TGCAGCTTCGCCCCAGGAGAGACG. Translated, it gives CSFAPGET. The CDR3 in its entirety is CSFAPGETQYF.

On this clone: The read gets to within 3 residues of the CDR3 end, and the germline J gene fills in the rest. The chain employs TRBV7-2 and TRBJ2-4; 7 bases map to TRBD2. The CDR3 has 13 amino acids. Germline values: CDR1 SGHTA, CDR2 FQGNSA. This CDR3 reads CASSPGGNYGQYF. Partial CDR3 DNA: TGTGCCAGCAGCCCGGGGGGTAACTATGGT.

The CDR3 reads CASSWGLVHEQYF. Incomplete CDR3 DNA: TGTGCCAGCAGCTGGGGACTAGTTCACGAG. This chain connects TRBV7-8 to TRBJ2-7, with 8 positions matching TRBD2. The read comes to an end 3 residues before the CDR3 does, leaving the germline J gene to fill in the end. This CDR3 has 13 residues. Germline V gene lookup returns CDR1 SGHVS and CDR2 FQNEAQ. The junction had 4 bases not matched to a gene; V was cut back by 4 bases and J by 5 bases.

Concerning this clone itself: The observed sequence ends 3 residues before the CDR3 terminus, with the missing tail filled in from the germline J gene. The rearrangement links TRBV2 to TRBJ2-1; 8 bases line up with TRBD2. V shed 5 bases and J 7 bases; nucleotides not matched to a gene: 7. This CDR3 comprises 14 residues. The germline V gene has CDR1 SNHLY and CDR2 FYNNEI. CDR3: CASSPGTRRNEQFF. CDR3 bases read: TGTGCCAGCAGTCCCGGGACTAGACGGAATGAG.

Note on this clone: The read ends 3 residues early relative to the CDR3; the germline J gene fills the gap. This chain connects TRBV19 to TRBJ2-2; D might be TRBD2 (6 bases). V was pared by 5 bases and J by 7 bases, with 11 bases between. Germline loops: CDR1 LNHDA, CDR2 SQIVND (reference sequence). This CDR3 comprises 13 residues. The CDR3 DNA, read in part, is TGTGCCAGTAGTCGGGGACTTAGCGGGGAG. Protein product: CASSRGLSGE. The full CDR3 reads CASSRGLSGELFF.

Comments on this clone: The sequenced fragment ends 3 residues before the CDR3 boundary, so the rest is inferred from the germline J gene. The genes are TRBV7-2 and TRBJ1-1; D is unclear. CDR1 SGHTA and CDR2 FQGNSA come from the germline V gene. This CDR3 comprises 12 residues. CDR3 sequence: CASSLAGFAAFF. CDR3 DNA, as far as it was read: TGTGCCAGCAGCCTGGCGGGTTTCGCA.

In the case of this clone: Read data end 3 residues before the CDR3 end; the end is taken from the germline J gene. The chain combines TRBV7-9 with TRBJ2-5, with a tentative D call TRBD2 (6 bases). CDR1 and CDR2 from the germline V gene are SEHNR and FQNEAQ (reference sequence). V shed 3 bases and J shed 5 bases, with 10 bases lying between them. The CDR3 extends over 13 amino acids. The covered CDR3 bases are TGTGCCAGCAGCTTCTGGGGGGACGAGACC. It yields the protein CASSFWGDET. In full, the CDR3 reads CASSFWGDETQYF.

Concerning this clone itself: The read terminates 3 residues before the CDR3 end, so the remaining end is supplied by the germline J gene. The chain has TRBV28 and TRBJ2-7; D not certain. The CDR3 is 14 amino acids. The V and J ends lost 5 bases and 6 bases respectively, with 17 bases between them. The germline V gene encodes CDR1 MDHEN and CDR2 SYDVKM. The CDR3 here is CASSRPRVGSEQYF. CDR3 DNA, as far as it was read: TGTGCCAGCAGTCGCCCCCGGGTAGGAAGCGAG.

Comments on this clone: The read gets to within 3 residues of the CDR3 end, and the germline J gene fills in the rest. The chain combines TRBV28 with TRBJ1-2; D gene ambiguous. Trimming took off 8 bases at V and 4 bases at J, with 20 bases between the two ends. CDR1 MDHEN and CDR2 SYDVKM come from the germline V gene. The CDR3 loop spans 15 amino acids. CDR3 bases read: TGTGCCAGCTACCCTACCCCTGCTCGTAGCTATGGC. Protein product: CASYPTPARSYG. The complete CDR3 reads CASYPTPARSYGYTF.